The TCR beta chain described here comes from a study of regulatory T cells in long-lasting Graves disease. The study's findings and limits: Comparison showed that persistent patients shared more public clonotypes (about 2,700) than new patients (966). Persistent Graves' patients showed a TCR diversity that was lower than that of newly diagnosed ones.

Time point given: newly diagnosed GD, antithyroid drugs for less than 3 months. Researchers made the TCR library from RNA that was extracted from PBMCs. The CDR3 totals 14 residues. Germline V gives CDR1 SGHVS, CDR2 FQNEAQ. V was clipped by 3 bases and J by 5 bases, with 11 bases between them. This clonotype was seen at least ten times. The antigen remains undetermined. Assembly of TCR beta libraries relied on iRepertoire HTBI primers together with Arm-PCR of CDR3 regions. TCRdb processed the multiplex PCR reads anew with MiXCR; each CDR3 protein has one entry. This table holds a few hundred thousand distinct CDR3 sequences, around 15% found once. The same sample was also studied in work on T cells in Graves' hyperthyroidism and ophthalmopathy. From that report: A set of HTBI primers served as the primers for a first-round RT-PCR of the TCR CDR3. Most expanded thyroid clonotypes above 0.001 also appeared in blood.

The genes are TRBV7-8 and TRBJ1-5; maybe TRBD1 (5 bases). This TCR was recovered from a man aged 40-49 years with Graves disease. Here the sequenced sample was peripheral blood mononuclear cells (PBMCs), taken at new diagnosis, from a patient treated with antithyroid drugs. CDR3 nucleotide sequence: TGTGCCAGCAGCTTTTCAGGGTCTGATCAGCCCCAGCATTTT. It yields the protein CASSFSGSDQPQHF.